The 25 T cell receptor beta chains below all came from one sample that was sequenced in a study of blood T cells in healthy people across ages. With a J-beta primer mix and a sample-barcoded 5' primer, a second PCR ran roughly 6 to 11 cycles. One entry per CDR3 protein, called by TCRdb with MiXCR from the 5' RACE reads. This table has 800,000 to 950,000 distinct CDR3 sequences, under 50% appearing once. The specimen sequenced was blood. These receptors were obtained from a man aged 25 to 40 in good health.

This chain connects TRBV29-1 to TRBJ2-4; D is unresolved. The assigned J gene may be wrong: the sequence end matches TRBJ2-7 better. In germline, CDR1 is SQVTM, CDR2 ANQGSEA. CDR3 size: 11 residues. Here the CDR3 DNA reads TGCAGCGTTGAATCCCCCTACGAGCAGTACTTC. Translation gives CSVESPYEQYF.

This clonotype was observed a few times. This sequence joins TRBV20-1 and TRBJ2-5; D uncertain. The germline V gene has CDR1 DFQATT and CDR2 SNEGSKA (reference sequence). The CDR3 length is 14 residues. V gave up 2 bases and J gave up 1 base, with 11 bases separating them. The CDR3 is CSARPPWFQETQYF. DNA for the CDR3: TGCAGTGCTAGACCTCCTTGGTTCCAAGAGACCCAGTACTTC.

This clonotype was detected only a few times. The chain is built from TRBV5-1 and TRBJ2-1; 8 bases are a match to TRBD2. This CDR3 is built from 18 residues. V lost 0 bases and J lost 4; bases outside the gene matches: 12. From germline, CDR1 is SGHRS and CDR2 YFSETQ. Here the CDR3 reads CASSLDPAGEPLYNEQFF. CDR3 coding DNA: TGCGCCAGCAGCTTGGATCCAGCGGGGGAACCTCTTTACAATGAGCAGTTCTTC.

The chain joins TRBV7-3 to TRBJ2-5; possibly TRBD1 or TRBD2 for D (5 bases each). The DNA end lines up better with TRBJ2-7; the J call may be wrong. Germline V CDR1 and CDR2: SGHTA, FQGTGA. CDR3 size: 15 residues. The CDR3 nucleotides are TGTGCCAGCAGCTTAGTGGGACCTACCAGCGACGAGCAGTACTTC. It specifies CASSLVGPTSDEQYF.

This chain links TRBV30 with TRBJ1-4; perhaps TRBD1 as D (5 bases). Trimming left V 3 bases short and J 2 bases short, with 10 bases between. CDR3 length: 14 residues. Germline V lookup: CDR1 GTSNPN, CDR2 SVGIG (reference sequence). The CDR3 region has the DNA TGTGCCTGGAGCTCGGGACGGACTAATGAAAAACTGTTTTTT. Its translation: CAWSSGRTNEKLFF.

The gene calls are TRBV4-1 and TRBJ2-3; TRBD2 aligns across 9 bases. From germline, CDR1 is MGHRA and CDR2 YSYEKL. The CDR3 is 20 residues long. The V segment lost 0 bases and the J segment 5 bases; nucleotides outside the gene matches: 18. CDR3 amino acids: CASSQDIGLLAGGRKDTQYF. The CDR3 nucleotides are TGCGCCAGCAGCCAAGATATAGGCCTCCTCGCGGGGGGGCGGAAAGATACGCAGTATTTT.

The chain employs TRBV5-6 and TRBJ2-7; D gene unclear. V was trimmed by 2 bases and J by 2 bases, leaving 5 bases between them. The CDR3 runs to 12 residues. Germline-derived CDR1 and CDR2 are SGHDT and YYEEEE. As DNA, the CDR3 is TGTGCCAGCAGCTTTCGGACCTACGAGCAGTACTTC. Encoded protein: CASSFRTYEQYF.

This chain links TRBV20-1 with TRBJ2-1; D gene ambiguous. The V end lost 5 bases, the J end lost 6 bases, and 11 bases lay between the germline ends. This CDR3 spans 12 amino acids. Germline V gene data show CDR1 as DFQATT and CDR2 as SNEGSKA (reference sequence). As DNA, the CDR3 is TGCAGTGCTCCGGCCTGGGGCAATGAGCAGTTCTTC. Translation: CSAPAWGNEQFF.

This clonotype has only a few counts. This rearrangement joins TRBV10-3 to TRBJ2-7, with 10 bases matching TRBD1. The length of the CDR3 is 14 residues. The J segment lost 3 bases and the V segment lost 6 bases, leaving 5 bases of the junction unmatched. Germline-derived CDR1 and CDR2 are ENHRY and SYGVKD. CDR3 residues: CAIRGTGEHYEQYF. CDR3 coding DNA: TGTGCCATCAGAGGGACAGGGGAACACTACGAGCAGTACTTC.

The chain employs TRBV15 and TRBJ1-5; D not certain. Germline V gives CDR1 LNHNV, CDR2 YYDKDF (reference sequence). Trimming removed 0 bases at V and 7 bases at J, with 10 bases between. This CDR3 is built from 14 residues. CDR3 nucleotides: TGTGCCACCAGCAGAGATCGTCTGCGGCAGCCCCAGCATTTT. Translating it yields CATSRDRLRQPQHF.

The CDR3 reads CASSVTQAGSAYGYTF. The CDR3 DNA reads TGTGCCAGCAGCGTAACCCAGGCAGGGTCGGCCTATGGCTACACCTTC. V usage is TRBV9 and J usage is TRBJ1-2, with TRBD1 as a possible D gene (5 bases). V shed 1 base and J shed 4 bases, with 17 bases lying between them. Germline V gene sequence: CDR1 SGDLS, CDR2 YYNGEE. This CDR3 spans 16 amino acids.

The chain uses TRBV12-3 or TRBV12-4 and TRBJ2-3; D unresolved. Between the trimmed V and J ends, which lost 5 bases and 6 bases, there was a span of 12 bases. This CDR3 comprises 13 residues. CDR3 loop: CASSPRNPDTQYF. The CDR3, as DNA: TGTGCCAGCAGTCCCAGAAACCCGGATACGCAGTATTTT.

This chain connects TRBV3-1 to TRBJ2-2, with TRBD2 identical over 7 bases. V was pared by 4 bases and J by 2 bases, with 7 bases of the junction left unmatched. The germline CDR1 and CDR2 sequences are LGHDT and YNNKEL (reference sequence). This CDR3 has 16 residues. The CDR3 DNA is TGTGCCAGCAGCCCTCCCGGGACTAAAAACACCGGGGAGCTGTTTTTT. It is translated as CASSPPGTKNTGELFF.

The rearrangement links TRBV7-6 to TRBJ2-1; D is tentatively TRBD1 or TRBD2 (5 bases each). The germline V gene has CDR1 SGHVS and CDR2 FNYEAQ. V lost 4 bases and J 4 bases, leaving 17 bases between the germline ends. CDR3 length equals 16 residues. The CDR3 here is CASSSEVTGLYNEQFF. In DNA form, the CDR3 reads TGTGCCAGCAGCTCCGAGGTGACGGGGCTTTACAATGAGCAGTTCTTC.

The V gene is TRBV27, the J gene TRBJ1-1; D perhaps matches TRBD1 (5 bases). The CDR3 has 14 amino acids. In germline, CDR1 is MNHEY, CDR2 SMNVEV (reference sequence). V gave up 1 base and J gave up 1 base, with 7 bases separating them. This CDR3 reads CASSLLGENTEAFF. Here the CDR3 DNA reads TGTGCCAGCAGTTTATTAGGGGAGAACACTGAAGCTTTCTTT.

This clonotype came up many times. The rearrangement links TRBV12-3 or TRBV12-4 to TRBJ2-7; 8 bases match TRBD2. CDR3 length equals 15 residues. V lost 1 base, J lost 5 bases, and 7 bases stayed unmatched. CDR3 protein: CASSLGSGGRNEQYF. DNA for the CDR3: TGTGCCAGCAGTTTAGGAAGCGGGGGAAGGAACGAGCAGTACTTC.

This clonotype appeared a few times. This chain uses TRBV20-1 with TRBJ2-3; TRBD2 agrees at 13 bases. Germline lookup yields CDR1 DFQATT and CDR2 SNEGSKA (reference sequence). The CDR3 has 17 residues. V lost 4 bases to trimming and J lost 1 base; unmatched junction nucleotides: 8. The CDR3 region has the DNA TGCAGTGCTATAACTAGCGGGGGGGCCCGCGGCACAGATACGCAGTATTTT. Amino acids: CSAITSGGARGTDTQYF.

This clonotype showed up many times. The chain couples TRBV4-3 to TRBJ1-6; TRBD1 matches 9 bases. V was clipped by 0 bases and J by 7 bases; unmatched bases: 4. This CDR3 comprises 16 residues. Germline CDR1 and CDR2: LGHNA and YSLEER. This chain's CDR3 is CASSQDMGTGNSPLHF. DNA of the CDR3: TGCGCCAGCAGCCAAGATATGGGGACAGGGAATTCACCCCTCCACTTT.

The V gene is TRBV3-1, the J gene TRBJ1-5; D is perhaps TRBD1 (5 bases). The V and J ends lost 0 bases and 2 bases respectively, with 11 bases between them. The germline CDR1 and CDR2 sequences are LGHDT and YNNKEL (reference sequence). The length of the CDR3 is 16 residues. The chain's CDR3 is CASSQDGGKGNQPQHF. CDR3 DNA: TGTGCCAGCAGCCAAGACGGGGGGAAGGGCAATCAGCCCCAGCATTTT. The full variable domain, in which reference TRBV3-1 and TRBJ1-5 provide the parts outside the CDR3, is DTAVSQTPKYLVTQMGNDKSIKCEQNLGHDTMYWYKQDSKKFLKIMFSYNNKELIINETVPNRFSPKSPDKAHLNLHINSLELGDSAVYFCASSQDGGKGNQPQHFGDGTRLSIL.

This sequence joins TRBV9 and TRBJ1-2; 9 bases map to TRBD1. CDR3 size: 17 residues. J lost 4 bases, V lost 3 bases, and 13 bases had no gene match. Germline lookup yields CDR1 SGDLS and CDR2 YYNGEE. The CDR3 nucleotides read TGTGCCAGCAGCGCCCAAAACCGGGACAGGGTCCGCTATGGCTACACCTTC. Translating it yields CASSAQNRDRVRYGYTF.

This clonotype occurred once. The V and J genes are TRBV2 and TRBJ2-7, with 7 nucleotides matching TRBD1. V shed 8 bases, J shed 0 bases, and the junction held 7 bases outside the gene matches. Germline-derived CDR1 and CDR2 are SNHLY and FYNNEI. This CDR3 is built from 14 residues. In nucleotides, the CDR3 is TGTGCCAGCCAGGGACAGACCCGCTCCTACGAGCAGTACTTC. Its protein product is CASQGQTRSYEQYF.

This clonotype has just a few counts. V is TRBV29-1 and J is TRBJ1-5; D might be TRBD1 (5 bases). V was cut by 6 bases and J by 4 bases, with 10 bases left in between. The CDR3 loop spans 12 amino acids. CDR1 SQVTM and CDR2 ANQGSEA come from the germline V gene. CDR3 loop: CSVSQGNQPQHF. The CDR3 DNA is TGCAGCGTCAGCCAGGGAAATCAGCCCCAGCATTTT.

In the case of this clonotype: The junction departs from germline at one end; a sequencing error may be responsible. V and J are TRBV4-2 and TRBJ2-3, with TRBD2 as a possible D gene (5 bases). Germline loops: CDR1 LGHNA, CDR2 YNFKEQ. CDR3 length: 16 amino acids. CDR3 region: CAGSQDRVRDTDTQYF. In nucleotides, the CDR3 is TGTGCCGGCAGCCAAGATAGGGTTCGGGACACAGATACGCAGTATTTT.

The chain joins TRBV4-3 to TRBJ2-1; D uncertain. The CDR3 extends over 14 amino acids. Trimming removed 0 bases at V and 7 bases at J, with 10 bases between. Germline loops: CDR1 LGHNA, CDR2 YSLEER. CDR3 region: CASSQDTVGNEQFF. The CDR3 DNA is TGCGCCAGCAGCCAAGACACGGTGGGGAATGAGCAGTTCTTC.

Worth noting for this clonotype: A much larger clone lies a single base off, so this may be a read error. The chain has TRBV6-4 and TRBJ2-5; 9 bases align to TRBD2. Matching the DNA end better, TRBJ2-1 makes the J call doubtful. The germline V gene has CDR1 MRHNA and CDR2 SNTAGT. The CDR3 is 15 amino acids. In DNA, the CDR3 is TGTGCCAGCAGTGTACATAGCGGGGGCCAAGAGACCCAGTTCTTC. It specifies CASSVHSGGQETQFF.